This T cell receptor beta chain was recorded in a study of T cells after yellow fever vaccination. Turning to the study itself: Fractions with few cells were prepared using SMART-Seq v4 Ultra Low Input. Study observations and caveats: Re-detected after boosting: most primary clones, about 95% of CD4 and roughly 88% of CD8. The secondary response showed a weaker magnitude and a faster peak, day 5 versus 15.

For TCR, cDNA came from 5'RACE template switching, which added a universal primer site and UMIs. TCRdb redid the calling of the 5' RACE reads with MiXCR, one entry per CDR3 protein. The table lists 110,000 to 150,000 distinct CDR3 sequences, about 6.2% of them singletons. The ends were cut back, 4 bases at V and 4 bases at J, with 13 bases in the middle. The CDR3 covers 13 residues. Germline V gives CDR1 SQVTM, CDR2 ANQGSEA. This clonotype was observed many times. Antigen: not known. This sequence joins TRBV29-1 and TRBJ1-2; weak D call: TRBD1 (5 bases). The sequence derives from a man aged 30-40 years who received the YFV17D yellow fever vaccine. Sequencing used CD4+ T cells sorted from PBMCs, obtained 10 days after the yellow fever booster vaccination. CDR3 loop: CSVGEGLGYGYTF. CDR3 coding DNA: TGCAGCGTTGGAGAGGGGTTAGGCTATGGCTACACCTTC.